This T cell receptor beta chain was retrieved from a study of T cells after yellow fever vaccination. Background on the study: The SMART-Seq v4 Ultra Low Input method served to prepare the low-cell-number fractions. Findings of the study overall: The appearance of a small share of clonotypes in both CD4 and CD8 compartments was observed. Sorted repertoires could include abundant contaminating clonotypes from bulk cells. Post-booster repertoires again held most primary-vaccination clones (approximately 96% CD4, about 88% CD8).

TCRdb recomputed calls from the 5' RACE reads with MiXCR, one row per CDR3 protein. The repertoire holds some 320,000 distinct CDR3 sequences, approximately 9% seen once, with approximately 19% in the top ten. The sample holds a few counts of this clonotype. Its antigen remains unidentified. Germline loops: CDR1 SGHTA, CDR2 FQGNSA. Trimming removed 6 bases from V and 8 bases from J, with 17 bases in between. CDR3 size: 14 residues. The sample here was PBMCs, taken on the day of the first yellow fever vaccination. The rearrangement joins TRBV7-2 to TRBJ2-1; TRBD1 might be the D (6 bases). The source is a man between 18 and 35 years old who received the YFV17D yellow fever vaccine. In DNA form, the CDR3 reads TGTGCCAGCAGAAGACGACCAGGGGTCGATGAGCAGTTCTTC. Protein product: CASRRRPGVDEQFF.